This T cell receptor (beta chain) appears in the sequencing data of a study of cytomegalovirus exposure and HLA in healthy donors. Whole-study findings and limits: According to the study, about 180 TCR beta chains were cytomegalovirus-associated. HLA allele associations emerged for around 15,000 TCR beta sequences in a later analysis, at 0.05 false discovery rate.

The PCR employed 60 Vbeta primers together with 13 Jbeta primers. Generated by immunoSEQ multiplex PCR, the TCRdb table keeps only in-frame clones and is missing some. The sample lists some 120,000 clones, roughly four fifths occurring once. As regards this clone: Its specificity is not known.

This clonotype was sampled from a woman between 45 and 65 years old in good health and CMV-seropositive. Sequenced: PBMCs.

CDR3 nucleotides: TGTGCCAGTAGTATAGTACCACTAGCGGGGGCCACAGATACGCAGTATTTT. Translating gives CASSIVPLAGATDTQYF. J is TRBJ2-3 and V is TRBV19, with 11 bases lining up with TRBD2. Germline loops: CDR1 LNHDA, CDR2 SQIVND (reference sequence). Trimming took 1 base from V and 2 from J; bases not matched to a gene: 5. The CDR3 is made up of 17 amino acids.